One and the same sample provided the 25 T cell receptor beta chains below, sequenced in a study of radiotherapy plus CTLA-4 blockade in lung cancer. Data came from immunoSEQ multiplex PCR; TCRdb stores just in-frame clones and leaves some out. The sample carries fewer than 100,000 clones, 84% recorded once. The source material was peripheral blood, sampled from a patient treated with radiotherapy plus ipilimumab. Every receptor here comes from a human donor with non-small cell lung cancer who had stable disease on radiotherapy plus ipilimumab.

The gene calls are TRBV11-2 and TRBJ2-7; D remains ambiguous. The V gene lost 1 base and the J gene lost 2 bases, with 18 bases spanning the gap. The CDR3 is 17 residues long. Germline lookup yields CDR1 SGHAT and CDR2 FQNNGV. CDR3 loop: CASSLAPTGRLTYEQYF. The CDR3 nucleotides are TGTGCCAGCAGCTTAGCCCCTACTGGACGTCTGACCTACGAGCAGTACTTC.

The chain couples TRBV28 to TRBJ2-3, with 9 bases lining up with TRBD1. This CDR3 has 15 residues. After removal of 1 base from V and 5 bases from J, the junction contained 4 bases not matched to a gene. The germline CDR1 and CDR2 sequences are MDHEN and SYDVKM. CDR3 in DNA: TGTGCCAGCAGTTTATTGACAGGGGGTGTAGATACGCAGTATTTT. It is translated as CASSLLTGGVDTQYF.

V and J are TRBV5-1 and TRBJ2-1; perhaps TRBD2 as D (6 bases). This CDR3 has 15 amino acids. Trimming removed 5 bases at V and 0 bases at J, with 12 bases between. The germline V gene has CDR1 SGHRS and CDR2 YFSETQ. The CDR3 region has the DNA TGCGCCAGCAGGGCAGGGACTGTCTCCTACAATGAGCAGTTCTTC. It is translated as CASRAGTVSYNEQFF.

The CDR3 DNA reads as TGTGCCAGCAGCCCAGACAATGAGCAGTTCTTC. It yields the protein CASSPDNEQFF. This chain connects TRBV7-6 to TRBJ2-1; D gene uncertain. V was shortened by 5 bases and J by 5 bases, with 4 bases between the two germline ends. Germline lookup yields CDR1 SGHVS and CDR2 FNYEAQ. CDR3 length: 11 residues.

This sequence joins TRBV19 and TRBJ1-1, with a weak D call TRBD1 (6 bases). Trimming took 6 bases from V and 0 from J, leaving 11 bases between them. The CDR3 covers 14 residues. Germline CDR1 and CDR2: LNHDA and SQIVND (reference sequence). The CDR3 DNA sequence: TGTGCCAGTAGCGGACAGACTATGAACACTGAAGCTTTCTTT. Its translation: CASSGQTMNTEAFF.

The rearrangement links TRBV11-3 to TRBJ2-1, with 8 bases that match TRBD2. Germline V gene lookup returns CDR1 SGHNT and CDR2 YENEEA. There are 16 residues in the CDR3. With 0 bases clipped from V and 2 bases from J, the junction kept 3 bases outside the gene matches. In DNA, the CDR3 is TGTGCCAGCAGCTTAGATGGGCGGGAGGCCTACAATGAGCAGTTCTTC. It translates to CASSLDGREAYNEQFF.

V usage is TRBV5-4 and J usage is TRBJ1-2, with TRBD1 as a possible D gene (6 bases). V gave up 5 bases and J gave up 4 bases, with 15 bases separating them. Germline CDR1 and CDR2: SGHNT and YYREEE (reference sequence). The CDR3 consists of 14 residues. The CDR3 sequence is CASSPTGLAYGYTF. The CDR3 bases are TGTGCCAGCAGTCCTACAGGGCTGGCCTATGGCTACACCTTC.

Concerning this clone itself: One end of the junction does not line up with germline, which may come from a read error. This specimen includes other DNA sequences encoding the same CDR3. CDR3 in DNA: TGTGCCAGCAGCTTATCCGGGGGGGGGCTTCGGATCTTC. Protein product: CASSLSGGGLRIF. V gene TRBV11-1 combines with J gene TRBJ2-1; 8 positions match TRBD2. This CDR3 comprises 13 residues. Per the germline V gene, CDR1 is SGHAT and CDR2 is FQDESV (reference sequence).

The chain joins TRBV6-1 to TRBJ1-4; D unclear. Per the germline V gene, CDR1 is MNHNS and CDR2 is SASEGT. V was cut by 8 bases and J by 3 bases, with 10 bases left in between. The CDR3 is 13 amino acids. Here the CDR3 DNA reads TGTGCCAGCTCTCGTGGCCCTAATGAAAAACTGTTTTTT. It encodes CASSRGPNEKLFF.

The genes are TRBV6-1 and TRBJ1-2; 7 bases align to TRBD1. From germline, CDR1 is MNHNS and CDR2 SASEGT. V was pared by 3 bases and J by 13 bases, with 8 bases of the junction left unmatched. This CDR3 region has 12 residues. The chain's CDR3 is CASSDADRARTF. The CDR3 DNA reads as TGTGCCAGCAGTGACGCCGACAGGGCGCGCACCTTC.

The rearrangement links TRBV7-3 to TRBJ2-7, with D perhaps TRBD1 (6 bases). The length of the CDR3 is 14 residues. V dropped 4 bases and J dropped 1 base, with 11 bases sitting between them. Per germline, CDR1 SGHTA and CDR2 FQGTGA. CDR3 DNA: TGTGCCAGCAGCTCTTCAGGGGTATCCTACGAGCAGTACTTC. This codes for CASSSSGVSYEQYF.

The V and J genes are TRBV7-9 and TRBJ2-3, with D perhaps matching TRBD1 or TRBD2 (5 bases each). Germline V gene sequence: CDR1 SEHNR, CDR2 FQNEAQ (reference sequence). The V end lost 4 bases, the J end lost 0 bases, and 8 bases lay between the germline ends. The CDR3 is made up of 14 amino acids. CDR3 coding DNA: TGTGCCAGCAGCTCGGGACCAAGCACAGATACGCAGTATTTT. This gives the protein CASSSGPSTDTQYF. Full variable domain (missing parts from reference TRBV7-9 and TRBJ2-3): DTGVSQNPRHKITKRGQNVTFRCDPISEHNRLYWYRQTLGQGPEFLTYFQNEAQLEKSRLLSDRFSAERPKGSFSTLEIQRTEQGDSAMYLCASSSGPSTDTQYFGPGTRLTVL.

The rearrangement uses TRBV29-1 and TRBJ2-1, with 8 nucleotides matching TRBD1. The CDR3 spans 16 residues. V was clipped by 3 bases and J by 5 bases; unmatched bases: 12. Germline values: CDR1 SQVTM, CDR2 ANQGSEA. Here the CDR3 reads CSVDGVRTGINNEQFF. CDR3 sequence (DNA): TGCAGCGTTGATGGTGTAAGGACAGGGATAAACAATGAGCAGTTCTTC.

This clone has more than one count but fewer than ten. V is TRBV6-4 and J is TRBJ1-3; D not resolved. The germline V and J ends were trimmed by 5 bases and 0 bases, with 17 bases remaining between them. The CDR3 is 17 residues long. Per the germline V gene, CDR1 is MRHNA and CDR2 is SNTAGT. CDR3 DNA: TGTGCCAGCAGTCTCGAACCGGACGTTGACTCTGGAAACACCATATATTTT. Encoded protein: CASSLEPDVDSGNTIYF.

This clone was found a few times. The V call is TRBV4-2, the J call TRBJ2-3, with D unclear. This CDR3 has 12 amino acids. V was cut by 4 bases and J by 6 bases, with 8 bases left in between. Per the germline V gene, CDR1 is LGHNA and CDR2 is YNFKEQ. The CDR3 sequence: CASSLPYDTQYF. CDR3 in DNA: TGTGCCAGCAGCCTCCCATACGATACGCAGTATTTT.

V usage is TRBV9 and J usage is TRBJ1-6; a weak D match, TRBD1 (5 bases). The germline gives CDR1 SGDLS, CDR2 YYNGEE. V was clipped by 3 bases and J by 10 bases, with 20 bases between them. The CDR3 is made up of 16 amino acids. CDR3 residues: CASSGRDLKLVSPLHF. In DNA form, the CDR3 reads TGTGCCAGCAGCGGCCGGGACCTCAAGCTAGTCTCACCCCTCCACTTT.

This rearrangement joins TRBV6-1 to TRBJ1-1; 8 bases fit TRBD1. The trim removed 6 bases at V and 5 bases at J, leaving 5 bases unmatched. In germline, CDR1 is MNHNS, CDR2 SASEGT. This CDR3 comprises 13 residues. The CDR3 region is CASSDNRGTEAFF. In nucleotides, the CDR3 is TGTGCCAGCAGCGACAACAGGGGGACTGAAGCTTTCTTT.

The rearrangement uses TRBV2 and TRBJ2-3; D possibly corresponds to TRBD2 (5 bases). The V and J ends lost 10 bases and 4 bases respectively, with 18 bases between them. The CDR3 loop spans 14 amino acids. The germline V gene encodes CDR1 SNHLY and CDR2 FYNNEI. CDR3 residues: CATQLEFNSDTQYF. CDR3 bases: TGTGCCACCCAACTAGAATTTAATTCAGATACGCAGTATTTT.

The chain couples TRBV5-1 to TRBJ1-6, with D unclear. CDR3 length equals 12 residues. The ends were cut back, 3 bases at V and 8 bases at J, with 6 bases in the middle. CDR1 and CDR2 (germline): SGHRS, YFSETQ. The CDR3 DNA reads as TGCGCCAGCAGCTCCGGGGATTCACCCCTCCACTTT. Its translation: CASSSGDSPLHF.

The gene calls are TRBV6-5 and TRBJ2-7; a possible D gene is TRBD2 (6 bases). Germline V CDR1 and CDR2: MNHEY, SVGAGI. V was clipped by 7 bases and J by 0 bases, with 13 bases between them. This CDR3 contains 14 residues. CDR3 DNA: TGTGCCAGCAAAACAGGAGGGCCCTCCTACGAGCAGTACTTC. Translation: CASKTGGPSYEQYF.

The V call is TRBV19, the J call TRBJ2-7; D may be TRBD2 (6 bases). Germline V gives CDR1 LNHDA, CDR2 SQIVND (reference sequence). The CDR3 has 13 residues. Trimming pared 3 bases from V and 4 bases from J, leaving 10 bases between. This CDR3 reads CASSISRGYEQYF. The CDR3 nucleotides are TGTGCCAGTAGTATCTCCCGGGGGTACGAGCAGTACTTC.

The J gene is TRBJ1-3, the V gene TRBV11-3; no clear D. CDR3 length: 14 residues. The germline V gene encodes CDR1 SGHNT and CDR2 YENEEA. Trimming took 10 bases from V and 3 from J, leaving 16 bases between them. The CDR3 bases are TGTGCCACCAATCACGGGCAGATTGGAAACACCATATATTTT. Its protein is CATNHGQIGNTIYF. Filled out from reference TRBV11-3 and TRBJ1-3, the complete variable domain reads EAGVVQSPRYKIIEKKQPVAFWCNPISGHNTLYWYLQNLGQGPELLIRYENEEAVDDSQLPKDRFSAERLKGVDSTLKIQPAELGDSAVYLCATNHGQIGNTIYFGEGSWLTVV.

The chain is built from TRBV10-3 and TRBJ2-7; 8 bases line up with TRBD1. Per the germline V gene, CDR1 is ENHRY and CDR2 is SYGVKD. This CDR3 contains 17 residues. V was clipped by 2 bases and J by 8 bases; unmatched bases: 17. In DNA form, the CDR3 reads TGTGCCATCAGTGAGGGGAGTGCCGGGACAGGTGGGGGGAAGCAGTACTTC. Its translation is CAISEGSAGTGGGKQYF.

The J gene is TRBJ1-1, the V gene TRBV18; D is undetermined. Trimming took off 6 bases at V and 3 bases at J, with 17 bases between the two ends. Germline CDR1 is KGHSH and CDR2 is LQKENI. This CDR3 has 15 amino acids. The chain's CDR3 is CASSPGRLRDTEAFF. CDR3 nucleotide sequence: TGTGCCAGCTCCCCCGGCAGGTTGAGGGACACTGAAGCTTTCTTT. Based on the CDR3 plus reference TRBV18 and TRBJ1-1, the full variable domain is NAGVMQNPRHLVRRRGQEARLRCSPMKGHSHVYWYRQLPEEGLKFMVYLQKENIIDESGMPKERFSAEFPKEGPSILRIQQVVRGDSAAYFCASSPGRLRDTEAFFGQGTRLTVV.

The rearrangement links TRBV7-3 to TRBJ2-7, with TRBD2 matching over 7 bases. CDR3 size: 14 residues. CDR1 SGHTA and CDR2 FQGTGA come from the germline V gene. Unmatched junction bases numbered 5, after V lost 2 bases and J lost 4 bases. The CDR3 DNA follows: TGTGCCAGCAGCTTATCCAGCGGGGAGTACGAGCAGTACTTC. It codes for CASSLSSGEYEQYF.